The rows below give T cell receptor beta chains drawn from one sample of a study of T cell responses to AZD1222 COVID-19 vaccine. TCRdb keeps only in-frame clones here, not all; method: immunoSEQ multiplex PCR. This sample carries roughly 100,000 clones, approximately 88% of them seen once, and the ten largest clones take roughly 2.5%. The source material was peripheral blood, sampled on day 0 of AZD1222 vaccination. All receptors derive from an adult in good health. The CDR3 runs from the conserved cysteine through the conserved F or W.

CDR3aa: CASSPDDTYGYTF
v_gene: TRBV5-1
len: 13

CDR3aa: CASSQGQTNTGELFF
v_gene: TRBV10-1
len: 15

CDR3aa: CASSLRGTWGSPLHF
v_gene: TRBV28
len: 15

CDR3aa: CASSQVTGQGIYGYTF
v_gene: TRBV3-1/TRBV3-2
len: 16

CDR3aa: CASSQDPRNQPQHF
v_gene: TRBV3-1/TRBV3-2
len: 14

CDR3aa: CASSVGTGAGELFF
v_gene: TRBV9
len: 14

CDR3aa: CASSIANTGELFF
v_gene: TRBV19
len: 13

CDR3aa: CASSPDQMAPAEAFF
v_gene: TRBV5-4
len: 15

CDR3aa: CASIRQGLSNQPQHF
v_gene: TRBV6-6
len: 15

CDR3aa: CASSSGTGEVEQYF
v_gene: TRBV5-1
len: 14

CDR3aa: CASSLATGGREDEKLFF
v_gene: TRBV7-9
len: 17

CDR3aa: CASSIVLAENNEQFF
v_gene: TRBV19
len: 15

CDR3aa: CASSLGQGADAEAFF
v_gene: TRBV5-1
len: 15

CDR3aa: CASSSGPTDTQYF
v_gene: TRBV7-3
len: 13

CDR3aa: CASPPKGRGNTEAFF
v_gene: TRBV11-3
len: 15

CDR3aa: CASSHDQGASGNTIYF
v_gene: TRBV4-3
len: 16

CDR3aa: CASSSTGQRGGYTF
v_gene: TRBV27
len: 14

CDR3aa: CSVTTRVGAATEAFF
v_gene: TRBV29-1
len: 15